The clone carrying this T cell receptor (beta chain) was detected only a few times. The antigen is undetermined. Time point denoted: week 47, end of study. Topical imiquimod was applied with each vaccine dose, which held 300 ug of mutant IDH1 20-mer peptide. The sample comes from a study of a mutant IDH1 vaccine in newly diagnosed glioma. For the study at large: Males made up approximately 60% and females roughly 40% of treated patients, whose mean age was approximately 44 years. Patients arrived already treated with radiotherapy, temozolomide, or both, most having had both. Visit V12 was scheduled at week 35 and visit V13 at week 47. Whole-study results and caveats: The occurrence of vaccine-induced immune responses was seen in approximately 92% of patients.

Clones were read by immunoSEQ multiplex PCR, and TCRdb kept only the in-frame ones, dropping some. This table holds about 56,000 clones, 75% found once. Germline CDR1 and CDR2: PRHDT and FYEKMQ (reference sequence). V shed 6 bases and J shed 0 bases, with 15 bases lying between them. CDR3 length equals 16 residues. The clonotype comes from a man aged 50-59 years with glioma. The material was PBMCs, obtained from a glioma patient whose treatment included an IDH1 peptide vaccine. The chain links TRBV13 to TRBJ2-1, with D hard to call. The CDR3 protein is CASSDTGSLSYNEQFF. The CDR3 DNA sequence: TGTGCCAGCAGTGATACCGGGTCCCTCTCCTACAATGAGCAGTTCTTC. Filled out from reference TRBV13 and TRBJ2-1, the complete variable domain reads AAGVIQSPRHLIKEKRETATLKCYPIPRHDTVYWYQQGPGQDPQFLISFYEKMQSDKGSIPDRFSAQQFSDYHSELNMSSLELGDSALYFCASSDTGSLSYNEQFFGPGTRLTVL.